This TCR beta chain was identified in a study of long-term antiretroviral therapy in people with HIV. Study-wide context: The earliest specimens came about a decade ahead of the 2015 immediate-ART recommendation.

V was pared by 0 bases and J by 5 bases, with 9 bases between. Germline-derived CDR1 and CDR2 are SGHRS and YFSETQ. The CDR3 loop spans 15 amino acids. Among participants with HIV, every one received treatment in the United States. A v3.0 immunoSEQ assay was performed at survey level. Produced via immunoSEQ multiplex PCR; TCRdb's table is partial and in-frame only. Of over 40,000 clones listed, about 94% are singletons. Study-wide findings and caveats: Control repertoires displayed wider CDR3 length ranges than the HIV repertoires. The data indicate that diversity increased after ART but remained below transplant donor controls.

Worth noting for this clone: Its antigen is unknown.

This sample comprised unsorted PBMCs, obtained 9.2 years after starting antiretroviral therapy. J is TRBJ1-6 and V is TRBV5-1; D gene ambiguous. The sequence was collected from a man between 25 and 39 years old with HIV. The CDR3 loop is CASSLVAGNNSPLHF. DNA of the CDR3: TGCGCCAGCAGCTTGGTGGCGGGGAATAATTCACCCCTCCACTTT.